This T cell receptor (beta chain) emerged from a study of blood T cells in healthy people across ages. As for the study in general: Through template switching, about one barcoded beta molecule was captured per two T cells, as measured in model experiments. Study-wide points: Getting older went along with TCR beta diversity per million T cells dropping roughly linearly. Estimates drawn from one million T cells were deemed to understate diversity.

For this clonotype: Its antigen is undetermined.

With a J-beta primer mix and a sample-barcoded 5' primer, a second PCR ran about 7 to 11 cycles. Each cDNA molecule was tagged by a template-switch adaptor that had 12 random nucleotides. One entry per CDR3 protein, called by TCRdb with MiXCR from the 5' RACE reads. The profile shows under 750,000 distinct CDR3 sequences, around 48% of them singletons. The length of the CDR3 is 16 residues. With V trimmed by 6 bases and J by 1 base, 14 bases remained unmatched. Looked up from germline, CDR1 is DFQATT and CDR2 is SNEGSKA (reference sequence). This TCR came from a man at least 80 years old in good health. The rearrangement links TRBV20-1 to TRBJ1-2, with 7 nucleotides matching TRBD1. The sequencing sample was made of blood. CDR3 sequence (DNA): TGCAGTGCGGCGAGTGTGTTCCAGGGGGTTAACTATGGCTACACCTTC. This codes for CSAASVFQGVNYGYTF.